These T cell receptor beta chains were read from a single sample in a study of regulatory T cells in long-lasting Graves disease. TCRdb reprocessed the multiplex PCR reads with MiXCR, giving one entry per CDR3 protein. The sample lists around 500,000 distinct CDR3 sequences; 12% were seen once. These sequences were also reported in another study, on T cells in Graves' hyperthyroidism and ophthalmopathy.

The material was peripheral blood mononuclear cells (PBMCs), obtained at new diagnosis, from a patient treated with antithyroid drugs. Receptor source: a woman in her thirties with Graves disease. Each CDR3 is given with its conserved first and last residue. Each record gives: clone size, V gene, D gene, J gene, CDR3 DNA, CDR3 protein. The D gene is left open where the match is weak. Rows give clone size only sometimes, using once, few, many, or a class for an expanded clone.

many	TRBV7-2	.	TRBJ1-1	TGTGCCAGCAGCCGACAGGCCAACACTGAAGCTTTCTTT	CASSRQANTEAFF
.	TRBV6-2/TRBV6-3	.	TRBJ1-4	TGTGCCAGCAGTTACCAAGGTGGGCGAAATGAAAAACTGTTTTTT	CASSYQGGRNEKLFF
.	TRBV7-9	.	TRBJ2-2	TGTGCCAGCAGCTTAGGGACTTATTACACCGGGGAGCTGTTTTTT	CASSLGTYYTGELFF
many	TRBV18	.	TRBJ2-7	TGTGCCAGCTCACCACCGTCGGTAGGGGGATTGATGTACTTC	CASSPPSVGGLMYF
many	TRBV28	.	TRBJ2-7	TGTGCCAGCAGACATCCTTTGACGGGCGAGCAGTACTTC	CASRHPLTGEQYF
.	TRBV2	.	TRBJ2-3	TGTGCCAGCAGTGTTAGCGACTACACAGATACGCAGTATTTT	CASSVSDYTDTQYF
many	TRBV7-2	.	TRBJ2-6	TGTGCCAGCAGCTTAGGACCCTCTGGGGCCAACGTCCTGACTTTC	CASSLGPSGANVLTF
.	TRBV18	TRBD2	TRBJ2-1	TGTGCCAGCTCACCCTTAGCGGGGGGCTCCTACAATGAGCGGTTCTTC	CASSPLAGGSYNERFF
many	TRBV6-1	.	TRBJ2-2	TGTGCCAGCCGCGACCGGGCCGGGGAGCTGTTTTTT	CASRDRAGELFF
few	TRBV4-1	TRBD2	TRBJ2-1	TGCGCCAGCAGCCAATCGGGACTAGCATTGAATGAGCAGTTCTTC	CASSQSGLALNEQFF
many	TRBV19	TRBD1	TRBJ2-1	TGTGCCAGTAGTCGATACAGGGGGCGCAACTACAATGAGCAGTTCTTC	CASSRYRGRNYNEQFF
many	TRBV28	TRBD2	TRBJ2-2	TGTGCCAGCAGTGGTGGACTAGATGTCGGGGAGCTGTTTTTT	CASSGGLDVGELFF
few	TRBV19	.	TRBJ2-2	TGTGCCAGTAGTGCCAGGGGGGCCGGGGAGCTGTTTTTT	CASSARGAGELFF
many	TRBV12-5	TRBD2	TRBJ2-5	TGTGCTAGTGGTTTGATACTTTCAGGAGCGGGAGGGGAGGAGACCCAGTACTTC	CASGLILSGAGGEETQYF
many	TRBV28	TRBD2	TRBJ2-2	TGTGCCAGCAGTTTAGACTTCAGCGGGAGTGCGAACACCGGGGAGCTGTTTTTT	CASSLDFSGSANTGELFF
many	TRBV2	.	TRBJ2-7	TGTGCCAGCAGTGGAAAGGGCGGGCTATTTTACGAGCAGTACTTC	CASSGKGGLFYEQYF
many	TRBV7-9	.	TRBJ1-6	TGTGCCAGCAGCCCCGGTGAGGGGCGCAATTCACCCCTCCACTTT	CASSPGEGRNSPLHF
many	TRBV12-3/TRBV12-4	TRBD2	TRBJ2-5	TGTGCCAGCAGTTTCGGACTAGCGGGAGGTATGGAGACCCAGTACTTC	CASSFGLAGGMETQYF
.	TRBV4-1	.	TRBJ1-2	TGCGCCAGCAGCCATTCAGGGAGGGGAGTCTATGGCTACACCTTC	CASSHSGRGVYGYTF
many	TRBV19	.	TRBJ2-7	TGTGCCAGTAGTCGGGGGCCACCCGGGGTGGACGAGCAGTACTTC	CASSRGPPGVDEQYF
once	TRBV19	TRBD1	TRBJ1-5	TGTGCCAGTAGTATATGGGACAGCCGGGAGCCCCAGCATTTT	CASSIWDSREPQHF
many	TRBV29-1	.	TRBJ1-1	TGCAGCGTTGTATTGGGCACTGAAGCTTTCTTT	CSVVLGTEAFF
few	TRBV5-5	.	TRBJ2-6	TGTGCCAGCAGTTACGTCCTTCCTATTAGCTCTGGGGCCAACGTCCTGACTTTC	CASSYVLPISSGANVLTF
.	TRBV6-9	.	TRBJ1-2	TGTGCCAGCAGTTTTGACAGCGCTAACTATGGCTACACCTTC	CASSFDSANYGYTF
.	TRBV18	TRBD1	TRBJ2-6	TGTGCCAGCTCACCGATTGCCCGGACAGGGAGCTCTGGGGCCAACGTCCTGACTTTC	CASSPIARTGSSGANVLTF
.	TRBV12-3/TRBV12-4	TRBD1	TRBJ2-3	TGTGCCAGCAGTTCCGGCAGGGGGCACATGGATACGCAGTATTTT	CASSSGRGHMDTQYF
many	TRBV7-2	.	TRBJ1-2	TGTGCCAGCAGCCAGACCGGGACCTACACCCCATATGGCTACACCTTC	CASSQTGTYTPYGYTF
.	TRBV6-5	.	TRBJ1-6	TGTGCCAGCAGTTCACTTCGGGGGGTGTGGGGGGATTCACCCCTCCACTTT	CASSSLRGVWGDSPLHF
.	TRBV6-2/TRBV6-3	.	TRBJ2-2	TGTGCCAGCAGTAAGGACATGGTAACAACCGGGGAGCTGTTTTTT	CASSKDMVTTGELFF
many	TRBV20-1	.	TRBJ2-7	TGCAGTGCTAGCGGGAGTGGCGAGCAGTACTTC	CSASGSGEQYF
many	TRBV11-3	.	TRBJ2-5	TGTGCCAGCAGCTTAGAGGGGACCCAGCAGAAAGAGACCCAGTACTTC	CASSLEGTQQKETQYF
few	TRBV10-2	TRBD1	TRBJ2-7	TGCGCCAGCAGTGAGTCCGGGACAGGGGGGACGGGAGAGCAGTACTTC	CASSESGTGGTGEQYF
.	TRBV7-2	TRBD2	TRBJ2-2	TGTGCCAGCAGCTACCCCCGGACTAGCGGGAGGAACACCGGGGAGCTGTTTTTT	CASSYPRTSGRNTGELFF
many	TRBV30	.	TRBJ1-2	TGTGCCGGACAGCAGGGGAGCGAGGTCCGTGGCTACACCTTC	CAGQQGSEVRGYTF
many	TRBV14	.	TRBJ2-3	TGTGCCAGCAGCCAGTGGACAGCCAGCACAGATACGCAGTATTTT	CASSQWTASTDTQYF
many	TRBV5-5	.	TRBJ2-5	TGTGCCAGCAGGATTCGGGGGTCGGGCGAGACCCAGTACTTC	CASRIRGSGETQYF
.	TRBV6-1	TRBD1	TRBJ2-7	TGTGCCAGCAACGACAGGGGGTACGAGCAGTACTTC	CASNDRGYEQYF
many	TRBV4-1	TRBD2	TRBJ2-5	TGCGCCAGCAGCCGAAGACTAGCGGGAGCAGGAGAGACCCAGTACTTC	CASSRRLAGAGETQYF
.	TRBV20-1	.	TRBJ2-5	TGCAGTGCTAGAGACGGTTTAAAAGAGACCCAGTACTTC	CSARDGLKETQYF
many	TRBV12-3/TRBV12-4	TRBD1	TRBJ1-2	TGTGCCAGCAGCCAGCCGGGACAGGGGGGGGGCTACACCTTC	CASSQPGQGGGYTF
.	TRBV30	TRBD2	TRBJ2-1	TGTGCCGGGGCTAGCGGGAGGTTAAGCTCCTACAATGAGCAGTTCTTC	CAGASGRLSSYNEQFF
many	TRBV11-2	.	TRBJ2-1	TGTGCCAGCACCGGTCAGGGAGGCTACAATGAGCAGTTCTTC	CASTGQGGYNEQFF